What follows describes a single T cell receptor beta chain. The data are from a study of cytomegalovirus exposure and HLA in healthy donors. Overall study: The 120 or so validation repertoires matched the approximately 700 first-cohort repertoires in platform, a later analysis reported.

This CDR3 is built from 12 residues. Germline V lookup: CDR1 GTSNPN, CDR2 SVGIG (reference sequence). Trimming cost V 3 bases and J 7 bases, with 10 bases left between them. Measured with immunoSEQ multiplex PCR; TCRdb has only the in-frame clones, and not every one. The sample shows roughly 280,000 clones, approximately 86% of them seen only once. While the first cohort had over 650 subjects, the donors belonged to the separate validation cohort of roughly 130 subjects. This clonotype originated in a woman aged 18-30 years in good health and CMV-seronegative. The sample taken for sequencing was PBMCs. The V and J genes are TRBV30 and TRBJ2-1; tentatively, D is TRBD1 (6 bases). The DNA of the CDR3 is TGTGCCTGGAGCGGACAGTGGAATGAGCAGTTCTTC. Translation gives CAWSGQWNEQFF.